This T cell receptor (beta chain) was captured by sequencing in a study of CD8+CD57+ T cells in acquired aplastic anemia. Points from the study as a whole: Overlap between patients and controls comprised just under 30 CD8+ CDR3 sequences. A significant difference in CD8+ Simpson's diversity between patients and controls was not found.

Germline CDR1 is SNHLY and CDR2 is FYNNEI. Ends included, the CDR3 has 8 residues. This clonotype was seen many times. Its cognate antigen is unknown. Likely a read error: the CDR3 ends without its conserved phenylalanine or tryptophan. The DNA is omitted, as the CDR3 cannot be located on it reliably, and the CDR3 follows TCRdb's listing. Using genomic DNA as the template, TCR beta VDJ and CDR3 profiling was carried out. MiXCR was run by TCRdb on the reads, yielding one entry per CDR3 protein. The sample yields some 220,000 distinct CDR3 sequences, approximately 35% seen once. The chain uses TRBV2 and TRBJ2-1; the table calls TRBD1, which could not be checked here. Input material: sorted CD4+, CD8+, or CD8+CD57+ T cells (not recorded which) from PBMCs. The receptor comes from a human donor in good health, serving as a control. CDR3 in amino acids: CARGPWGN.